The sequence of this T cell receptor beta chain was determined in a study of CD8 T cells in ankylosing spondylitis. Findings and limits, study-wide: A TCR beta motif of 7 or 8 highly homologous variants appeared characteristic of ankylosing spondylitis blood.

This CDR3 spans 13 amino acids. Per germline, CDR1 MDHEN and CDR2 SYDVKM. The germline V and J ends were trimmed by 7 bases and 0 bases, with 10 bases remaining between them. To note about this clonotype: Its specificity is not known.

TCRdb recomputed calls from the 5' RACE reads with MiXCR, one row per CDR3 protein. The table lists 500,000 or so distinct CDR3 sequences, approximately 5.3% of them singletons. The chain carries TRBV28 and TRBJ2-7; tentatively, D is TRBD2 (6 bases). The clonotype comes from a male donor with ankylosing spondylitis. The sequencing sample was made of blood, either unsorted or a sorted T cell fraction (not recorded which). CDR3 loop: CASTSGPSYEQYF. The CDR3, as DNA: TGTGCCAGCACCAGCGGGCCCTCCTACGAGCAGTACTTC.